What follows describes a single T cell receptor (beta chain). Its specificity is not known. The source of the sample is a study of CD8+ T cells in alopecia areata. Study results and caveats: Affected lesional scalp, above all in alopecia totalis/universalis, was more clonal than normal scalp.

The germline CDR1 and CDR2 sequences are KGHSH and LQKENI. Trimming pared 1 base from V and 4 bases from J, leaving 7 bases between. The CDR3 sequence is 13 residues long. Once RNA had been extracted, it was reverse transcribed into cDNA to act as the sequencing template. Here immunoSEQ multiplex PCR was the method, and the copy in TCRdb shows in-frame clones only, minus some. This table holds 130,000 to 150,000 clones, around 50% found once. The chain is built from TRBV18 and TRBJ1-2, with TRBD1 as a possible D gene (6 bases). Source material: CD4+ T cells sorted from blood. The receptor comes from a human donor with alopecia areata. CDR3 coding DNA: TGTGCCAGCTCACCACAAGGGGGCTATGGCTACACCTTC. Protein: CASSPQGGYGYTF.